A single sample gave rise to the 23 T cell receptor beta chains below, sequenced in a study of T cell responses to AZD1222 COVID-19 vaccine. Data came from immunoSEQ multiplex PCR; TCRdb stores just in-frame clones and leaves some out. The data contain roughly 100,000 clones, approximately 90% of them seen just once; the ten biggest clones take up around 5%. The sequencing here drew on peripheral blood, taken on day 0 of AZD1222 vaccination. The receptors were sampled from an adult in good health.

The chain couples TRBV24-1 to TRBJ2-3; D not resolved. Germline V gene data show CDR1 as KGHDR and CDR2 as SFDVKD. Trimming took off 0 bases at V and 0 bases at J, with 3 bases between the two ends. The CDR3 sequence is 14 residues long. CDR3 bases: TGTGCCACCAGTGATTTGGACAGCACAGATACGCAGTATTTT. Its translation: CATSDLDSTDTQYF.

The V and J genes are TRBV11-3 and TRBJ1-5; no firm D call. V lost 2 bases and J 6 bases, leaving 8 bases between the germline ends. In germline, CDR1 is SGHNT, CDR2 YENEEA. This CDR3 spans 13 amino acids. CDR3 protein: CASSLSRSQPQHF. CDR3 DNA sequence: TGTGCCAGCAGCTTATCGAGGAGTCAGCCCCAGCATTTT.

V gene TRBV11-2 combines with J gene TRBJ1-2; D gene unclear. The CDR3 totals 14 residues. Between the trimmed V and J ends, which lost 5 bases and 6 bases, there was a span of 16 bases. The V gene's germline CDR1 is SGHAT and CDR2 FQNNGV. DNA for the CDR3: TGTGCCAGCAGCCCGGTCGCTAGGTGGGATGGCTACACCTTC. Protein sequence: CASSPVARWDGYTF.

The chain links TRBV11-2 to TRBJ2-7; the D gene is possibly TRBD1 (5 bases). V shed 3 bases and J shed 3 bases, with 9 bases lying between them. Germline loops: CDR1 SGHAT, CDR2 FQNNGV. The CDR3 covers 13 residues. The CDR3 nucleotides read TGTGCCAGCAGCTTTGACAGAGACTACGAGCAGTACTTC. Its protein product is CASSFDRDYEQYF. Supplemented by reference TRBV11-2 and TRBJ2-7, the full variable domain reads EAGVAQSPRYKIIEKRQSVAFWCNPISGHATLYWYQQILGQGPKLLIQFQNNGVVDDSQLPKDRFSAERLKGVDSTLKIQPAKLEDSAVYLCASSFDRDYEQYFGPGTRLTVT.

The J gene is TRBJ2-2, the V gene TRBV11-2; no definite D call. Trimming took 0 bases from V and 6 from J, leaving 8 bases between them. Germline V gene lookup returns CDR1 SGHAT and CDR2 FQNNGV. The length of the CDR3 is 14 residues. The CDR3, as DNA: TGTGCCAGCAGCTTAGATCGCGGCGCCGGGGAGCTGTTTTTT. Translated, it gives CASSLDRGAGELFF.

As regards this clone: A read error may account for a junction end that differs from germline. The sample holds other DNA sequences that translate to the same CDR3. The chain has TRBV7-2 and TRBJ2-7; 8 nucleotides agree with TRBD2. CDR1 and CDR2 from the germline V gene are SGHTA and FQGNSA. CDR3 length equals 15 residues. The CDR3 reads CASSYIGTRRGEQYF. CDR3 sequence (DNA): TGTGCTAGCAGTTATATCGGGACTAGGAGAGGGGAGCAGTACTTC.

This chain uses TRBV28 with TRBJ1-1; D remains ambiguous. The V end was cut by 1 base, the J end by 3 bases, with 6 bases between. Germline V gene data show CDR1 as MDHEN and CDR2 as SYDVKM. The CDR3 is 13 amino acids. CDR3 residues: CASSLYGDTEAFF. The CDR3 DNA is TGTGCCAGCAGTTTATATGGGGACACTGAAGCTTTCTTT.

V usage is TRBV16 and J usage is TRBJ1-5, with D hard to call. CDR3 size: 16 residues. The germline V gene has CDR1 KGHSY and CDR2 FQNENV. The ends were cut back, 0 bases at V and 1 base at J, with 10 bases in the middle. The CDR3 coding sequence is TGTGCCAGCAGCCAATCGCCCCCGGGGAGCAATCAGCCCCAGCATTTT. This sequence encodes CASSQSPPGSNQPQHF.

V usage is TRBV10-3 and J usage is TRBJ1-5; no clear D gene. The CDR3 is 16 residues long. Per the germline V gene, CDR1 is ENHRY and CDR2 is SYGVKD. With 0 bases removed from V and 4 bases from J, the gap between germline ends came to 13 bases. The CDR3 region has the DNA TGTGCCATCAGTGAGTCTCAGAGAACCGGTAATCAGCCCCAGCATTTT. It specifies CAISESQRTGNQPQHF.

CDR3 nucleotides: TGTGCCAGCAGCCAGGGAGGCCCCCAGCATTTT. Its protein is CASSQGGPQHF. The chain recombines TRBV11-2 with TRBJ1-5, with a weak D call TRBD1 (5 bases). CDR3 length: 11 amino acids. Germline-derived CDR1 and CDR2 are SGHAT and FQNNGV. V dropped 5 bases and J dropped 10 bases, with 9 bases sitting between them.

The CDR3 sequence is CASSQVNFAGSSYNEQFF. The CDR3 bases are TGTGCCAGCAGCCAAGTCAATTTTGCGGGGAGCTCCTACAATGAGCAGTTCTTC. This sequence joins TRBV3-1 (or the pseudogene TRBV3-2) and TRBJ2-1; D may be TRBD2 (6 bases). V lost 1 base and J lost 0, with 16 bases in between. Germline V CDR1 and CDR2: LGHDT, YNNKEL (reference sequence). The CDR3 length is 18 residues.

The CDR3 sequence: CASSPEGRFDNEQFF. Here the CDR3 DNA reads TGTGCCAGCAGCCCTGAGGGCAGGTTCGACAATGAGCAGTTCTTC. The chain has TRBV5-5 and TRBJ2-1; D possibly corresponds to TRBD2 (5 bases). Trimming took 4 bases from V and 5 from J, leaving 16 bases between them. The CDR3 is made up of 15 amino acids. Germline CDR1 is SGHKS and CDR2 is YYEKEE (reference sequence).

V is TRBV7-9 and J is TRBJ2-3; D is ambiguous. CDR1 is SEHNR and CDR2 is FQNEAQ in the germline V gene (reference sequence). V lost 8 bases and J lost 0, with 6 bases in between. The CDR3 spans 12 residues. The CDR3, as DNA: TGTGCCAGCGGGTTCAGCACAGATACGCAGTATTTT. This translates into CASGFSTDTQYF.

The CDR3 DNA reads TGTGCCAGCAGTTTACTGGGGGCCTTCGAGCAGTACTTC. The encoded protein is CASSLLGAFEQYF. The V call is TRBV12-3 or TRBV12-4, the J call TRBJ2-7, with D possibly being TRBD1 (6 bases). Deletions cut 2 bases from V and 6 bases from J, with 11 bases between. This CDR3 is 13 amino acids long.

This sequence joins TRBV9 and TRBJ2-1, with TRBD2 matching 7 bases. Unmatched junction bases numbered 8, after V lost 0 bases and J lost 5 bases. Germline V gene sequence: CDR1 SGDLS, CDR2 YYNGEE. There are 16 residues in the CDR3. As DNA, the CDR3 is TGTGCCAGCAGCGTAGCTCTACAGCGGGGAGACAATGAGCAGTTCTTC. The encoded protein is CASSVALQRGDNEQFF.

The chain carries TRBV4-3 and TRBJ2-7, with TRBD1 matching over 8 bases. The CDR3 sequence is 15 residues long. V shed 4 bases and J 2 bases; nucleotides not matched to a gene: 7. CDR1 and CDR2 (germline): LGHNA, YSLEER. DNA for the CDR3: TGCGCCAGCAGCCCGACGTGGGACAGGCCCTACGAGCAGTACTTC. This translates into CASSPTWDRPYEQYF.

The chain joins TRBV13 to TRBJ2-5; 9 positions agree with TRBD2. CDR3 length: 15 amino acids. CDR1 is PRHDT and CDR2 is FYEKMQ in the germline V gene (reference sequence). Unmatched junction bases numbered 10, after V lost 2 bases and J lost 9 bases. CDR3 sequence (DNA): TGTGCCAGCAGCTTACCAGCGGGGGGCGGGGGGCCCCAGTACTTC. This gives the protein CASSLPAGGGGPQYF.

This clone has only one observation. The chain employs TRBV30 and TRBJ1-5; D is unresolved. Germline V gene sequence: CDR1 GTSNPN, CDR2 SVGIG (reference sequence). Trimming stripped 0 bases from V and 0 bases from J, with 12 bases between. The CDR3 length is 16 residues. In nucleotides, the CDR3 is TGTGCCTGGAGTGTACCCGACCCTTATAGCAATCAGCCCCAGCATTTT. It translates to CAWSVPDPYSNQPQHF.

The rearrangement uses TRBV19 and TRBJ1-5; 9 positions match TRBD1. This CDR3 is built from 18 residues. Looked up from germline, CDR1 is LNHDA and CDR2 is SQIVND (reference sequence). V lost 5 bases and J lost 1; bases outside the gene matches: 12. This chain's CDR3 is CASSRRGEGQGSNQPQHF. The CDR3 DNA is TGTGCCAGTAGTCGTAGAGGGGAGGGACAGGGAAGCAATCAGCCCCAGCATTTT.

The V and J genes are TRBV7-6 and TRBJ2-1; no clear D. The V end lost 1 base, the J end lost 8 bases, and 3 bases lay between the germline ends. This CDR3 has 11 residues. Germline V gene lookup returns CDR1 SGHVS and CDR2 FNYEAQ. The CDR3 bases are TGTGCCAGCAGCTTAGAGGATGAGCAGTTCTTC. This gives the protein CASSLEDEQFF.

V is TRBV19 and J is TRBJ2-5; tentatively, D is TRBD2 (7 bases). The CDR3 contains 14 residues. Germline values: CDR1 LNHDA, CDR2 SQIVND (reference sequence). The V end lost 6 bases, the J end lost 4 bases, and 15 bases lay between the germline ends. The CDR3 spells CASSPGGGRETQYF. The CDR3 DNA reads TGTGCCAGTAGCCCTGGGGGGGGGCGAGAGACCCAGTACTTC.

The chain has TRBV15 and TRBJ1-4, with D tentatively TRBD1 (5 bases). Deletions cut 2 bases from V and 5 bases from J, with 15 bases between. Germline CDR1 LNHNV, CDR2 YYDKDF (reference sequence). This CDR3 spans 16 amino acids. The DNA for the CDR3 is TGTGCCACCAGCAGATCCAAGGGACTGACGAATGAAAAACTGTTTTTT. Its translation: CATSRSKGLTNEKLFF.

This chain uses TRBV7-3 with TRBJ2-1; D possibly corresponds to TRBD2 (6 bases). CDR1 is SGHTA, CDR2 FQGTGA, per germline. Trimming cost V 1 base and J 6 bases, with 16 bases left between them. CDR3 size: 16 residues. CDR3 nucleotides: TGTGCCAGCAGCTTAAGTGGCGGGGCCGCCCCCAATGAGCAGTTCTTC. Its translation is CASSLSGGAAPNEQFF.